The 6 T cell receptor beta chains given below trace back to one sample, sequenced in a study of tumor-infiltrating lymphocytes in primary liver carcinoma. Total RNA (around 500 ng) served as template for TCR beta cDNA synthesis primed by a constant-region primer. Researchers made the TCR beta libraries by running three nested multiplex PCR rounds with slightly modified ARM-PCR. Rounds one and two of PCR, each of roughly 10 cycles, were primed with TRBV1-TRBV30 forward primers and a C-beta reverse primer. TCRdb reprocessed the multiplex PCR reads via MiXCR and lists one record per CDR3 protein. The sample has some 190,000 distinct CDR3 sequences, about 60% seen once. Out of unsorted whole blood came the blood RNA, and germline DNA was extracted as well. Sequencing was performed on peripheral blood. These receptors were obtained from a man between 35 and 55 years old with primary liver carcinoma and hepatitis B virus infection.

Concerning this clonotype itself: The junction shows a germline mismatch at one end, possibly a read error. The CDR3 DNA is TGCGCCGGCAGTGATGGGGGCACTAATGAAAAACTGTTTTTT. It specifies CAGSDGGTNEKLFF. The genes are TRBV10-2 and TRBJ1-4, with D possibly being TRBD1 (6 bases). The CDR3 consists of 14 residues. CDR1 is WSHSY and CDR2 is SAAADI in the germline V gene.

V gene TRBV6-5 combines with J gene TRBJ2-4; 10 bases align to TRBD1. The CDR3 totals 16 residues. The V and J ends lost 4 bases and 6 bases, in that order; junction bases with no gene match: 9. Germline values: CDR1 MNHEY, CDR2 SVGAGI. CDR3 region: CASSSPRQGAGNIQYF. CDR3 bases: TGTGCCAGCAGTTCGCCCCGACAGGGGGCAGGAAACATTCAGTACTTC.

To note about this clonotype: The CDR3 does not close with the conserved phenylalanine or tryptophan, likely indicating a read error. It is unclear where the CDR3 begins or ends on the DNA, so no DNA is shown, and the CDR3 is as TCRdb lists it. This sequence joins TRBV11-2 and TRBJ2-7; the table's D call TRBD2 went unverified against the DNA. The CDR3 extends over 13 residues, inclusive of both ends. The germline gives CDR1 SGHAT, CDR2 FQNNGV. The CDR3 region is CANSSGSLWEQYS.

In this sample, this clonotype turned up a few times. This could be a read error, since a much larger clone is one nucleotide away. The chain is built from TRBV11-2 and TRBJ2-5; D might be TRBD1 (7 bases). This CDR3 has 15 residues. Germline loops: CDR1 SGHAT, CDR2 FQNNGV. CDR3: CASSPVSLPRGAHYF. The CDR3 bases are TGTGCCAGCAGCCCCGTGAGCCTACCCAGGGGGGCCCATTACTTC.

This chain joins TRBV29-1 and TRBJ2-2; 7 bases align to TRBD1. The CDR3 extends over 13 amino acids. V lost 5 bases, J lost 2 bases, and 2 bases stayed unmatched. Germline V gene data show CDR1 as SQVTM and CDR2 as ANQGSEA. The CDR3 coding sequence is TGCAGCGTTAGACAGGGAAACACCGGGGAGCTGTTTTTT. It encodes CSVRQGNTGELFF.

V and J are TRBV28 and TRBJ1-1; tentative D call: TRBD1 (6 bases). The germline V gene has CDR1 MDHEN and CDR2 SYDVKM. The CDR3 is 14 amino acids. The V end lost 2 bases, the J end lost 5 bases, and 12 bases lay between the germline ends. In nucleotides, the CDR3 is TGTGCCAGCAGTTTACCCGCAGGGGTAACTGAAGCTTTCTTT. Translation: CASSLPAGVTEAFF. Using reference TRBV28 and TRBJ1-1 for the parts outside the CDR3, the full variable domain is DVKVTQSSRYLVKRTGEKVFLECVQDMDHENMFWYRQDPGLGLRLIYFSYDVKMKEKGDIPEGYSVSREKKERFSLILESASTNQTSMYLCASSLPAGVTEAFFGQGTRLTVV.